These 8 T cell receptor beta chains originate from one sample sequenced in a study of cytomegalovirus exposure and HLA in healthy donors. 13 Jbeta primers and 60 Vbeta primers were used for the PCR. Clones were read by immunoSEQ multiplex PCR, and TCRdb kept only the in-frame ones, dropping some. This sample has 130,000 to 150,000 clones, with around a tenth found just once. The source material was PBMCs. The source is a male donor in good health and CMV-seronegative.

The rearrangement links TRBV7-2 to TRBJ1-5; unclear D gene. Germline loops: CDR1 SGHTA, CDR2 FQGNSA. The CDR3 has 15 residues. Trimming shortened V by 1 base and J by 5 bases, and 12 bases separated the two germline ends. Here the CDR3 DNA reads TGTGCCAGCAGCTTAGTTGGGGAGAACCATCAGCCCCAGCATTTT. Translating it yields CASSLVGENHQPQHF.

This clone has only a few counts. This chain connects TRBV7-3 to TRBJ2-7; 9 positions match TRBD1. CDR1 is SGHTA, CDR2 FQGTGA, per germline. The CDR3 has 14 amino acids. The V and J ends lost 5 bases and 2 bases, in that order; junction bases with no gene match: 4. For the CDR3, the DNA is TGTGCCAGCAGCCCGGGACAGGGCACCTACGAGCAGTACTTC. Protein: CASSPGQGTYEQYF.

The V and J genes are TRBV2 and TRBJ1-6; D is ambiguous. CDR3 length equals 14 residues. V dropped 3 bases and J dropped 14 bases, with 17 bases sitting between them. Germline loops: CDR1 SNHLY, CDR2 FYNNEI. CDR3 protein: CASSDRGKGQSLHF. DNA for the CDR3: TGTGCCAGCAGTGATCGGGGTAAAGGTCAGTCCCTCCACTTT.

Only a few counts were recorded for this clone. The CDR3 coding sequence is TGTGCCAGCAGCGAGACCTTGAGGGAGACCCAGTACTTC. This sequence encodes CASSETLRETQYF. The chain recombines TRBV9 with TRBJ2-5, with D hard to call. The V end lost 3 bases, the J end lost 5 bases, and 11 bases lay between the germline ends. The CDR3 runs to 13 residues. The germline CDR1 and CDR2 sequences are SGDLS and YYNGEE.

This clone was counted once. The chain employs TRBV5-1 and TRBJ2-5; 9 nucleotides align to TRBD1. The J call may be incorrect, as the DNA end agrees better with TRBJ2-7. Germline V gene sequence: CDR1 SGHRS, CDR2 YFSETQ. This CDR3 has 20 amino acids. The CDR3 DNA follows: TGCGCCAGCAGCTTGATCCCCCTAACAGGGGGCCGTACTAAGAGCGACGAGCAGTACTTC. This codes for CASSLIPLTGGRTKSDEQYF.

V usage is TRBV4-3 and J usage is TRBJ2-7; 10 bases align to TRBD2. Germline CDR1 reads LGHNA; CDR2 reads YSLEER. V lost 4 bases and J lost 4; bases outside the gene matches: 10. CDR3 length equals 16 residues. DNA of the CDR3: TGCGCCAGCAGCCGGGACTTTGCTAGCGGGGGATACGAGCAGTACTTC. Protein sequence: CASSRDFASGGYEQYF.

J is TRBJ2-7 and V is TRBV28, with 8 bases identical to TRBD2. This CDR3 is 16 amino acids long. V lost 6 bases and J lost 5; bases outside the gene matches: 15. Germline-derived CDR1 and CDR2 are MDHEN and SYDVKM. The CDR3 region is CASRTFGGGATDEQYF. For the CDR3, the DNA is TGTGCCAGCAGGACCTTCGGGGGGGGCGCGACGGACGAGCAGTACTTC.

The chain is built from TRBV6-1 and TRBJ1-5; D uncertain. Germline loops: CDR1 MNHNS, CDR2 SASEGT. V lost 0 bases and J 0 bases, leaving 12 bases between the germline ends. This CDR3 comprises 17 residues. The CDR3 loop reads CASSEAPQIHSNQPQHF. The CDR3 nucleotides are TGTGCCAGCAGTGAAGCGCCGCAGATCCATAGCAATCAGCCCCAGCATTTT.